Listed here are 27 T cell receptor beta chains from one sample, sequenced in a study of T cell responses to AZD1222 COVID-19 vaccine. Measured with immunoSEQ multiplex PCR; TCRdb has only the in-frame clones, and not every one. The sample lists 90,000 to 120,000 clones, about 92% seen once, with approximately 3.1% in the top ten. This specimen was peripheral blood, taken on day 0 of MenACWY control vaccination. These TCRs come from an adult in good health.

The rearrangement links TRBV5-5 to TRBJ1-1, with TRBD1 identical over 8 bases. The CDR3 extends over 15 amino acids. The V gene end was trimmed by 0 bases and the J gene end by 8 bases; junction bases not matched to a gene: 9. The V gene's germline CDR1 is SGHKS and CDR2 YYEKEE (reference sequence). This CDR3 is CASSLVTGGWREAFF. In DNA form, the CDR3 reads TGTGCCAGCAGCTTGGTAACAGGGGGATGGAGAGAAGCTTTCTTT.

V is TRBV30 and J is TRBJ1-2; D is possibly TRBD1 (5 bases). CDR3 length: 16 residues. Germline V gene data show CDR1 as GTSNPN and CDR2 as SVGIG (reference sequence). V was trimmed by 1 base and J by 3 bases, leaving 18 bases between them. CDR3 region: CAWSGGRAVTDYGYTF. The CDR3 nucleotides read TGTGCCTGGAGTGGGGGCAGGGCGGTTACCGACTATGGCTACACCTTC.

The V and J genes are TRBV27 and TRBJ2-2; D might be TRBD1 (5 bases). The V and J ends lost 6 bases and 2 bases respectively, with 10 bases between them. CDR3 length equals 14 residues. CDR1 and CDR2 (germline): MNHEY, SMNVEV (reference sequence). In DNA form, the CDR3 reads TGTGCCAGCAGCCTGACAGCTAACACCGGGGAGCTGTTTTTT. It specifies CASSLTANTGELFF.

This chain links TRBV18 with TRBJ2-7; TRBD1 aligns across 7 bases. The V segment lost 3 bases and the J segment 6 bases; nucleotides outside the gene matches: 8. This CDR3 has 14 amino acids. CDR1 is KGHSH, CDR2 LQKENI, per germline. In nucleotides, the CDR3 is TGTGCCAGCTCACCTCAGTCCGAGGGGGCCGAGCAGTACTTC. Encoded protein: CASSPQSEGAEQYF.

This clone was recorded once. CDR3: CASSQEGTLSTDTQYF. Here the CDR3 DNA reads TGCGCCAGCAGCCAAGAGGGGACACTTAGCACAGATACGCAGTATTTT. The chain uses TRBV4-1 and TRBJ2-3, with D possibly being TRBD1 (6 bases). Trimming left V 0 bases short and J 0 bases short, with 10 bases between. The CDR3 covers 16 residues. Germline V CDR1 and CDR2: MGHRA, YSYEKL.

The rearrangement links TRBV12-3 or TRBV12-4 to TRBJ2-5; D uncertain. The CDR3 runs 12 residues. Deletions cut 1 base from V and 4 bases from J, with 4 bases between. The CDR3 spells CASSLGAETQYF. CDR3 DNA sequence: TGTGCCAGCAGTTTAGGGGCAGAGACCCAGTACTTC.

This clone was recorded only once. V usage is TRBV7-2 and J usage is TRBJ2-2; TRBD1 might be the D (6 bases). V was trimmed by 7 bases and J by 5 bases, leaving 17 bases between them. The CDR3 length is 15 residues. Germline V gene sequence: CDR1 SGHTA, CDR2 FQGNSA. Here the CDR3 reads CASNTGSVATGELFF. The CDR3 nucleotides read TGTGCCAGCAATACAGGGTCAGTTGCTACCGGGGAGCTGTTTTTT.

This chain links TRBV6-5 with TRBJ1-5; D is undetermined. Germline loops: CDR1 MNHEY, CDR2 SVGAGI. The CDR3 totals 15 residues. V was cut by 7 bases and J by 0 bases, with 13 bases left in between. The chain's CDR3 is CASTLGGYSNQPQHF. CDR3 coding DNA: TGTGCCAGCACCCTCGGCGGTTATAGCAATCAGCCCCAGCATTTT.

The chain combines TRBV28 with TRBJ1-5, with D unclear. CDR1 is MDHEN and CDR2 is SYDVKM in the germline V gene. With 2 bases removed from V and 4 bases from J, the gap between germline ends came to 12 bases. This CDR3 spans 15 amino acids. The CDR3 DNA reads TGTGCCAGCAGTTTAGCCACCGACGGAAATCAGCCCCAGCATTTT. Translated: CASSLATDGNQPQHF. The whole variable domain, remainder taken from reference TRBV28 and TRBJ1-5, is DVKVTQSSRYLVKRTGEKVFLECVQDMDHENMFWYRQDPGLGLRLIYFSYDVKMKEKGDIPEGYSVSREKKERFSLILESASTNQTSMYLCASSLATDGNQPQHFGDGTRLSIL.

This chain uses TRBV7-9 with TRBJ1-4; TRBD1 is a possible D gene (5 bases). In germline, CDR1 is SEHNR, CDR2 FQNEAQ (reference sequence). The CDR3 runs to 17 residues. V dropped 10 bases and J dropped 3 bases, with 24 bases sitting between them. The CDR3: CATPSRGDFRANEKLFF. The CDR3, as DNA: TGTGCCACCCCATCAAGGGGAGACTTTAGGGCTAATGAAAAACTGTTTTTT.

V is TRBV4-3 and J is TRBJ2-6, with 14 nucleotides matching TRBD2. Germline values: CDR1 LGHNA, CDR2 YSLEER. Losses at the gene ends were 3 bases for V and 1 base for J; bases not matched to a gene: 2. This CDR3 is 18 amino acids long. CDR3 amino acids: CASSHRLAGGSGANVLTF. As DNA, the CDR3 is TGCGCCAGCAGCCACCGACTAGCGGGGGGGTCTGGGGCCAACGTCCTGACTTTC.

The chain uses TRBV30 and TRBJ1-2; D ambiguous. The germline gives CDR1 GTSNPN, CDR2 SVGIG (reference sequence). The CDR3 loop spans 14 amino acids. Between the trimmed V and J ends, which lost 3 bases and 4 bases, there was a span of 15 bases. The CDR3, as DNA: TGTGCCTGGAGCAAAGATTCCCTTGCCTATGGCTACACCTTC. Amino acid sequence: CAWSKDSLAYGYTF.

The DNA of the CDR3 is TGTGCCAGCAGCCCCCGGAGCGGGGGTACAGATACGCAGTATTTT. Translating it yields CASSPRSGGTDTQYF. The chain couples TRBV4-2 to TRBJ2-3; TRBD2 aligns across 8 bases. CDR1 is LGHNA, CDR2 YNFKEQ, per germline. The CDR3 consists of 15 residues. With 4 bases clipped from V and 3 bases from J, the junction kept 6 bases outside the gene matches.

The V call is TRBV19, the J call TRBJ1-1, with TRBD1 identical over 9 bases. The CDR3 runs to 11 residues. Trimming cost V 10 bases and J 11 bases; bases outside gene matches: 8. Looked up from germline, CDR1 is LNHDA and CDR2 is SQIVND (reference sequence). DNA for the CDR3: TGTGCCACCTCGACAGGGGGTTGGGCTTTCTTT. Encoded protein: CATSTGGWAFF.

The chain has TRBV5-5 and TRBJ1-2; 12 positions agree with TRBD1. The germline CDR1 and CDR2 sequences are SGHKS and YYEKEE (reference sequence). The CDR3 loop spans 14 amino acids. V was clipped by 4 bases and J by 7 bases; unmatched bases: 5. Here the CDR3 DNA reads TGTGCCAGCAGCCCCGGGACAGGGGGCTTTGGCTACACCTTC. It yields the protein CASSPGTGGFGYTF.

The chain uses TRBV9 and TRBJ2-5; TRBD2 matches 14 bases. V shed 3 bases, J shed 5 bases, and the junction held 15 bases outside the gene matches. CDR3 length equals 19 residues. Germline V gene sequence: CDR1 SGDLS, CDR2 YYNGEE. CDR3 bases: TGTGCCAGCAGCGAGACGGGACTAGCGGGGGACGGAGTGCGGGAGACCCAGTACTTC. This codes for CASSETGLAGDGVRETQYF.

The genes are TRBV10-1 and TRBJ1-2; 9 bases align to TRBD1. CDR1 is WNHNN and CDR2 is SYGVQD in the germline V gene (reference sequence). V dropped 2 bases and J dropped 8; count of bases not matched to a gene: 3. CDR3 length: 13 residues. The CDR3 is CASSEGTGFGYTF. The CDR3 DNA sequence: TGCGCCAGCAGTGAGGGGACAGGGTTCGGCTACACCTTC.

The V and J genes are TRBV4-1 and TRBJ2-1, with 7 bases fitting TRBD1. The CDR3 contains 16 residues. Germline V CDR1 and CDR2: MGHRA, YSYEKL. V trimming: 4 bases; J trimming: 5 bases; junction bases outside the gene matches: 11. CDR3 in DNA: TGCGCCAGCAGCCCCTCCGACAGGGCAGAAAACAATGAGCAGTTCTTC. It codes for CASSPSDRAENNEQFF.

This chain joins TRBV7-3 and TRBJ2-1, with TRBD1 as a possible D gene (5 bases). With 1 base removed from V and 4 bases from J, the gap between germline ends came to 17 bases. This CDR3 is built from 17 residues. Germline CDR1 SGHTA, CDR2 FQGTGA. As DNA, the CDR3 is TGTGCCAGCAGCTTAATATTAAGGGTCGACAGTTACAATGAGCAGTTCTTC. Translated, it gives CASSLILRVDSYNEQFF.

The CDR3 protein is CASSVEQGLAGELFF. CDR3 in DNA: TGTGCCAGCAGCGTAGAGCAGGGTTTAGCCGGGGAGCTGTTTTTT. This rearrangement joins TRBV9 to TRBJ2-2, with D maybe TRBD1 (5 bases). The V gene lost 0 bases and the J gene lost 6 bases, with 12 bases spanning the gap. Per germline, CDR1 SGDLS and CDR2 YYNGEE. The CDR3 is made up of 15 amino acids.

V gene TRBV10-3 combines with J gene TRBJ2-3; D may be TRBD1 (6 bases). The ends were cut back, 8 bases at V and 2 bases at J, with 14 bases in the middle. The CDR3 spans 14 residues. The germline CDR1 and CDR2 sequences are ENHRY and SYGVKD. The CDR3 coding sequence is TGTGCCATCCGTATGACAGGTAACACAGATACGCAGTATTTT. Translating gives CAIRMTGNTDTQYF.

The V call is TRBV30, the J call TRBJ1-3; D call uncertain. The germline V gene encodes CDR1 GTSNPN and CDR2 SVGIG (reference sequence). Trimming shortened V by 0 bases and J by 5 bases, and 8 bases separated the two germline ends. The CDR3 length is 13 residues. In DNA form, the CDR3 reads TGTGCCTGGAGTGTATCGGACCGAAACACCATATATTTT. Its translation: CAWSVSDRNTIYF.

The CDR3: CASSHRGYTEAFF. DNA of the CDR3: TGTGCCAGCAGCCACAGGGGTTATACTGAAGCTTTCTTT. This chain joins TRBV6-5 and TRBJ1-1; TRBD1 agrees at 7 bases. V lost 6 bases and J lost 5; bases outside the gene matches: 6. CDR3 size: 13 residues. Per the germline V gene, CDR1 is MNHEY and CDR2 is SVGAGI.

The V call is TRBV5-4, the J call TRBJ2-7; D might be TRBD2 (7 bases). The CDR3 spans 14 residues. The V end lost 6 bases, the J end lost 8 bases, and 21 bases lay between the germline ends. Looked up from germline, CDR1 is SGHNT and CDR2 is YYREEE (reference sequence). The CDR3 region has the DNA TGTGCCAGCACCTGGAGGGGGGGGCGCGTAAAGCAGTACTTC. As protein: CASTWRGGRVKQYF.

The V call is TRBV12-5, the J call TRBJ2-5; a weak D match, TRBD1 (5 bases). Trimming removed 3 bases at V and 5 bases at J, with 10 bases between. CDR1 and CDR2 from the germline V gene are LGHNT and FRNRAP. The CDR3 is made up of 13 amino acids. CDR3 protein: CASGLSGSETQYF. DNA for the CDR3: TGTGCTAGTGGTTTATCAGGGTCGGAGACCCAGTACTTC.

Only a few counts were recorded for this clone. CDR3 sequence reads: CAISEWNLAAGDNEQFF. In DNA form, the CDR3 reads TGTGCCATCAGTGAGTGGAACCTAGCGGCGGGAGACAATGAGCAGTTCTTC. This chain connects TRBV10-3 to TRBJ2-1, with 7 bases that match TRBD2. The junction had 11 bases not matched to a gene; V was cut back by 1 base and J by 5 bases. Germline loops: CDR1 ENHRY, CDR2 SYGVKD. The CDR3 runs to 17 residues.

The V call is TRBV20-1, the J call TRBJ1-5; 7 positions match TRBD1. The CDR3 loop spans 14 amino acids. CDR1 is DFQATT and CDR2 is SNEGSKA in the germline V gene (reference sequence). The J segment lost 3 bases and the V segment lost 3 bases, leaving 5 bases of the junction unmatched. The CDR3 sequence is CSASPTGANQPQHF. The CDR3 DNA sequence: TGCAGTGCTAGTCCCACAGGGGCCAATCAGCCCCAGCATTTT.